This T cell receptor beta chain was documented in a study of T cells in localized non-small cell lung cancer. The table came from immunoSEQ multiplex PCR; TCRdb's copy has only in-frame clones and leaves some out. The table has 100,000 to 150,000 clones, around 89% seen once. Germline CDR1 SNHLY, CDR2 FYNNEI. Trimming left V 2 bases short and J 1 base short, with 12 bases between. This CDR3 spans 15 amino acids. The genes are TRBV2 and TRBJ2-7, with no clear D. The sequence derives from a female donor over 55 with stage I lung adenocarcinoma. The sequences come from peripheral blood, collected before any cancer treatment. CDR3 coding DNA: TGTGCCAGCAGTGAATCTCGGACGGCATCCTACGAGCAGTACTTC. Translation: CASSESRTASYEQYF.